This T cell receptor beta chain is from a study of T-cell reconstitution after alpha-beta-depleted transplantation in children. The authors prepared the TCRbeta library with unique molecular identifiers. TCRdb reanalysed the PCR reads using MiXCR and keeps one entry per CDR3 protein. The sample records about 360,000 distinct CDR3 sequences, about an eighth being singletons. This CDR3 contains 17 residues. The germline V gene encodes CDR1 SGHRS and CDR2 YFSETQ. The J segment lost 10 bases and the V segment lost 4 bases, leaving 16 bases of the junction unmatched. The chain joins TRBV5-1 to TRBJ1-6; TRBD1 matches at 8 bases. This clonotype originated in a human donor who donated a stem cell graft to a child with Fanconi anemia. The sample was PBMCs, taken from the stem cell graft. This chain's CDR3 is CASSVGLQGAMESPLHF. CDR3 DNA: TGCGCCAGCAGCGTCGGCCTCCAGGGGGCGATGGAGTCACCCCTCCACTTT.